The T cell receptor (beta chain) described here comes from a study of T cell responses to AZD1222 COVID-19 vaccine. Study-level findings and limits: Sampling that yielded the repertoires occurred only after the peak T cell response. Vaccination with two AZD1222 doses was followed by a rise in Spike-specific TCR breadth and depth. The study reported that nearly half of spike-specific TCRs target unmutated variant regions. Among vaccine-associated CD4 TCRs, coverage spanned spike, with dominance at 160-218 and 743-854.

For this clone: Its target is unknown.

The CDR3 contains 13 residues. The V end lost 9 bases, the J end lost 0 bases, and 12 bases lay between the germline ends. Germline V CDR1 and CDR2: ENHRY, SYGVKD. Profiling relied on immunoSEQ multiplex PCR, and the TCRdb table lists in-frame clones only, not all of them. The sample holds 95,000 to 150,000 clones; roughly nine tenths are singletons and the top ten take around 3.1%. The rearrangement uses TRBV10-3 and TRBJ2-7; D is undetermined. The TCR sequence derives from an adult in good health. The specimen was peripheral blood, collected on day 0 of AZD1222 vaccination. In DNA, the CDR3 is TGTGCCATTCTGGAGAGTCTCTCCTACGAGCAGTACTTC. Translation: CAILESLSYEQYF.